Following are 28 T cell receptor beta chains from one sample sequenced in a study of blood T cell repertoires in COVID-19. Generated by immunoSEQ multiplex PCR, the TCRdb table keeps only in-frame clones and is missing some. The data show about 350,000 clones, with approximately 89% seen just once and over 3.5% held by the top ten. The sequenced sample consisted of peripheral blood. These receptors were taken from a woman aged 60-75 years with COVID-19, enrolled during active disease.

The rearrangement links TRBV5-1 to TRBJ1-1; the D gene is possibly TRBD1 (5 bases). Trimming pared 4 bases from V and 4 bases from J, leaving 14 bases between. The germline V gene encodes CDR1 SGHRS and CDR2 YFSETQ. The CDR3 sequence is 14 residues long. This chain's CDR3 is CASSPGGTITEAFF. CDR3 sequence (DNA): TGCGCCAGCAGCCCGGGGGGGACGATCACTGAAGCTTTCTTT.

Regarding this clone: Other DNA sequences in the sample encode the same CDR3. The rearrangement joins TRBV6-5 to TRBJ2-7; D may be TRBD1 (6 bases). Trimming removed 6 bases from V and 3 bases from J, with 9 bases in between. Germline CDR1 and CDR2: MNHEY and SVGAGI. The CDR3 is 12 amino acids. CDR3 sequence (DNA): TGTGCCAGCAGACAGGGCTACTACGAGCAGTACTTC. Its translation is CASRQGYYEQYF.

This clone was observed a handful of times. The chain recombines TRBV6-2 or TRBV6-3 with TRBJ2-5, with TRBD2 as a possible D gene (5 bases). V lost 2 bases, J lost 2 bases, and 12 bases lay in between. The CDR3 is made up of 15 amino acids. Germline V CDR1 and CDR2: MNHEY, SVGEGT. This CDR3 is CASSYVRGFQETQYF. The CDR3 region has the DNA TGTGCCAGCAGTTACGTCCGGGGATTTCAAGAGACCCAGTACTTC.

This clone was seen once. The gene calls are TRBV18 and TRBJ1-2, with D unresolved. V was pared by 5 bases and J by 2 bases, with 9 bases between. Germline lookup yields CDR1 KGHSH and CDR2 LQKENI. The CDR3 consists of 13 residues. In DNA form, the CDR3 reads TGTGCCAGCTCATCCGACGGGAACTATGGCTACACCTTC. Its protein product is CASSSDGNYGYTF.

V is TRBV13 and J is TRBJ1-2, with a possible D match to TRBD1 (6 bases). The CDR3 contains 15 residues. With 5 bases removed from V and 4 bases from J, the gap between germline ends came to 17 bases. Germline CDR1 PRHDT, CDR2 FYEKMQ (reference sequence). The CDR3 loop is CASSLGRGGGYGYTF. CDR3 DNA: TGTGCCAGCAGCCTCGGGCGTGGGGGCGGCTATGGCTACACCTTC. The full variable domain, rest sourced from reference TRBV13 and TRBJ1-2, is AAGVIQSPRHLIKEKRETATLKCYPIPRHDTVYWYQQGPGQDPQFLISFYEKMQSDKGSIPDRFSAQQFSDYHSELNMSSLELGDSALYFCASSLGRGGGYGYTFGSGTRLTVV.

This clone was observed a single time. The J gene is TRBJ1-2, the V gene TRBV21-1; TRBD1 is taken as the D call from the table, unchecked against the DNA. TRBV21-1 is designated a pseudogene. The CDR3 loop spans 17 amino acids. CDR3 in DNA: TGTGCCAGCAGCAAAAGAGTGAGGGACAGCGCTAACTATGGCTACACCTTC. Its protein product is CASSKRVRDSANYGYTF.

This chain connects TRBV4-2 to TRBJ2-3, with 10 bases identical to TRBD2. V trimming: 0 bases; J trimming: 5 bases; junction bases outside the gene matches: 8. Per the germline V gene, CDR1 is LGHNA and CDR2 is YNFKEQ. This CDR3 contains 17 residues. This CDR3 is CASSQDQPAGGQDTQYF. The CDR3, as DNA: TGTGCCAGCAGCCAAGATCAACCAGCGGGGGGGCAAGATACGCAGTATTTT.

J is TRBJ2-7 and V is TRBV5-1; 7 bases are a match to TRBD1. Trimming at V came to 4 bases and at J to 3 bases, leaving 7 bases not matched to a gene. Germline V gene sequence: CDR1 SGHRS, CDR2 YFSETQ. The CDR3 extends over 14 amino acids. The CDR3 here is CASSLPGTVYEQYF. The DNA for the CDR3 is TGCGCCAGCAGCCTGCCCGGGACAGTCTACGAGCAGTACTTC.

Of note for this clone: This CDR3 is also generated by other DNA sequences in the sample. V is TRBV2 and J is TRBJ2-5; D possibly corresponds to TRBD2 (6 bases). Germline CDR1 is SNHLY and CDR2 is FYNNEI. V was trimmed by 1 base and J by 7 bases, leaving 7 bases between them. The CDR3 has 12 amino acids. The CDR3 spells CASSEDGGTQYF. The CDR3 coding sequence is TGTGCCAGCAGTGAAGACGGGGGGACCCAGTACTTC.

The chain employs TRBV2 and TRBJ1-2, with 8 bases matching TRBD1. The CDR3 consists of 15 residues. Germline CDR1 and CDR2: SNHLY and FYNNEI. Trimming at V came to 4 bases and at J to 8 bases, leaving 12 bases not matched to a gene. The CDR3 DNA sequence: TGTGCCAGCAGTGGGCAGGGGGCCACTTCAGGGGGCTACACCTTC. Translating it yields CASSGQGATSGGYTF.

The chain carries TRBV6-5 and TRBJ2-7; D remains ambiguous. Per germline, CDR1 MNHEY and CDR2 SVGAGI. The length of the CDR3 is 11 residues. Trimming took 10 bases from V and 2 from J, leaving 9 bases between them. The CDR3 bases are TGTGCCACCTTGGCCACCTACGAGCAGTACTTC. Amino acid sequence: CATLATYEQYF.

The chain couples TRBV4-2 to TRBJ1-4, with 7 positions matching TRBD1. The CDR3 length is 15 residues. Germline CDR1 LGHNA, CDR2 YNFKEQ. The V gene end was trimmed by 1 base and the J gene end by 4 bases; junction bases not matched to a gene: 3. In DNA form, the CDR3 reads TGTGCCAGCAGCCAAGGGGACAGAATTAATGAAAAACTGTTTTTT. It translates to CASSQGDRINEKLFF.

The rearrangement links TRBV6-5 to TRBJ2-1; 8 bases align to TRBD1. Germline CDR1 is MNHEY and CDR2 is SVGAGI. V lost 8 bases, J lost 6 bases, and 6 bases stayed unmatched. The CDR3 totals 13 residues. The CDR3 region has the DNA TGTGCCAGCTTCCGAACAGGGGGCAATGAGCAGTTCTTC. It translates to CASFRTGGNEQFF.

This chain links TRBV11-1 with TRBJ1-2, with TRBD1 matching 8 bases. The ends lost 3 bases at V and 4 bases at J; junction bases unmatched: 4. The CDR3 spans 14 residues. Germline V gives CDR1 SGHAT, CDR2 FQDESV (reference sequence). CDR3 DNA sequence: TGTGCCAGCAGCTTGGGACAGGCGTTCTATGGCTACACCTTC. This gives the protein CASSLGQAFYGYTF.

This sequence joins TRBV19 and TRBJ2-3, with TRBD1 identical over 7 bases. The ends lost 10 bases at V and 3 bases at J; junction bases unmatched: 13. Per germline, CDR1 LNHDA and CDR2 SQIVND (reference sequence). This CDR3 is built from 15 residues. CDR3 sequence: CATSLQGYMTDTQYF. The CDR3 nucleotides are TGTGCCACCTCACTACAGGGGTATATGACAGATACGCAGTATTTT.

V usage is TRBV10-3 and J usage is TRBJ1-5; TRBD1 aligns across 7 bases. With 5 bases clipped from V and 0 bases from J, the junction kept 4 bases outside the gene matches. Germline CDR1 ENHRY, CDR2 SYGVKD. The CDR3 is 15 amino acids. As DNA, the CDR3 is TGTGCCATCAGTACGACAGGGCATAGCAATCAGCCCCAGCATTTT. Its protein is CAISTTGHSNQPQHF.

This sequence joins TRBV5-8 and TRBJ1-2; D is unclear. Germline-derived CDR1 and CDR2 are SGHTS and YDEGEE. The CDR3 is made up of 11 amino acids. With 4 bases removed from V and 4 bases from J, the gap between germline ends came to 5 bases. This chain's CDR3 is CASSVLYGYTF. In nucleotides, the CDR3 is TGTGCCAGCAGCGTACTCTATGGCTACACCTTC.

The J gene is TRBJ1-1, the V gene TRBV7-9; TRBD1 agrees at 8 bases. With 2 bases clipped from V and 10 bases from J, the junction kept 6 bases outside the gene matches. The CDR3 contains 13 residues. Germline V gene sequence: CDR1 SEHNR, CDR2 FQNEAQ (reference sequence). The CDR3 region is CASSLQGAGIAFF. The CDR3 region has the DNA TGTGCCAGCAGCTTACAGGGGGCTGGAATAGCTTTCTTT.

This chain joins TRBV12-3 or TRBV12-4 and TRBJ1-4, with TRBD1 matching over 7 bases. CDR3 length equals 13 residues. Trimming took 7 bases from V and 8 from J; bases not matched to a gene: 7. CDR3 nucleotides: TGTGCCAGCACCCCGACAGGGAGCGAAAAACTGTTTTTT. Protein product: CASTPTGSEKLFF.

In DNA, the CDR3 is TGTGCCAGCAGCTCCCGAGGCGGCTCTGGAAACACCATATATTTT. The encoded protein is CASSSRGGSGNTIYF. The rearrangement joins TRBV5-4 to TRBJ1-3, with D uncertain. CDR1 and CDR2 (germline): SGHNT, YYREEE (reference sequence). CDR3 length: 15 amino acids. V was trimmed by 3 bases and J by 0 bases, leaving 10 bases between them.

This clone was seen only a few times. The J gene is TRBJ2-3, the V gene TRBV5-4; D may be TRBD2 (5 bases). CDR3 length equals 16 residues. V shed 1 base and J shed 0 bases, with 12 bases lying between them. The V gene's germline CDR1 is SGHNT and CDR2 YYREEE (reference sequence). In DNA form, the CDR3 reads TGTGCCAGCAGCTTGCCGGACTTTGCTAGCACAGATACGCAGTATTTT. This codes for CASSLPDFASTDTQYF.

The chain carries TRBV2 and TRBJ1-6; a possible D gene is TRBD1 (5 bases). Germline V lookup: CDR1 SNHLY, CDR2 FYNNEI. The CDR3 has 14 amino acids. The V and J ends lost 4 bases and 9 bases respectively, with 13 bases between them. CDR3 in amino acids: CASSVQASSSPLHF. The CDR3 DNA reads as TGTGCCAGCAGTGTACAGGCCTCTTCTTCACCCCTCCACTTT.

The chain carries TRBV3-1 (or the pseudogene TRBV3-2) and TRBJ1-2; 7 bases match TRBD1. Per the germline V gene, CDR1 is LGHDT and CDR2 is YNNKEL (reference sequence). This CDR3 contains 15 residues. Germline trimming cut 4 bases from V and 2 bases from J; bases unmatched to any gene: 7. CDR3 in amino acids: CASSPRGQSNYGYTF. CDR3 coding DNA: TGTGCCAGCAGCCCCCGGGGACAGTCAAACTATGGCTACACCTTC.

This clone was seen only once. The V and J genes are TRBV18 and TRBJ2-1; 11 bases match TRBD1. J was trimmed by 9 bases and V by 4 bases; bases with no gene match: 11. There are 16 residues in the CDR3. Germline V lookup: CDR1 KGHSH, CDR2 LQKENI. In DNA form, the CDR3 reads TGTGCCAGCTCACGTGTCCCCTCCGGGACAGGGGGTGAGCAGTTCTTC. Its protein is CASSRVPSGTGGEQFF.

This clone was found once. The chain recombines TRBV7-6 with TRBJ1-5; perhaps TRBD1 as D (5 bases). The V end lost 5 bases, the J end lost 3 bases, and 8 bases lay between the germline ends. This CDR3 spans 13 amino acids. Germline V gives CDR1 SGHVS, CDR2 FNYEAQ. The CDR3 DNA is TGTGCCAGCAGCCGACAGATCAATCAGCCCCAGCATTTT. Its translation is CASSRQINQPQHF.

The chain uses TRBV14 and TRBJ2-7; 7 bases line up with TRBD1. Germline CDR1 and CDR2: SGHDN and FVKESK. V dropped 6 bases and J dropped 3; count of bases not matched to a gene: 8. The CDR3 loop spans 14 amino acids. The DNA for the CDR3 is TGTGCCAGCAGGCCCCGGGACAGCTACTACGAGCAGTACTTC. Translation: CASRPRDSYYEQYF.

This chain links TRBV20-1 with TRBJ1-1, with a weak D call TRBD1 (6 bases). CDR1 is DFQATT, CDR2 SNEGSKA, per germline (reference sequence). The V end was cut by 5 bases, the J end by 5 bases, with 9 bases between. The CDR3 has 11 residues. The chain's CDR3 is CSAPGETEAFF. The CDR3 DNA reads TGCAGTGCTCCAGGGGAAACTGAAGCTTTCTTT.

This chain joins TRBV19 and TRBJ2-3, with 8 bases identical to TRBD1. CDR3 length: 13 residues. Trimming cost V 6 bases and J 6 bases; bases outside gene matches: 5. In germline, CDR1 is LNHDA, CDR2 SQIVND (reference sequence). The CDR3 bases are TGTGCCAGTAGGAAGCAGGGGGCTGATACGCAGTATTTT. Translated: CASRKQGADTQYF.